A single sample gave rise to the 5 T cell receptor beta chains below, sequenced in a study of identical twins. TCRdb ran MiXCR on the 5' RACE reads and lists one entry per CDR3 protein. The sample holds roughly 1.6 million distinct CDR3 sequences, less than 40% seen once. Input material: cord blood. The source of these receptors is a newborn girl in good health.

This clonotype has more than one count but fewer than ten. This rearrangement joins TRBV10-1 to TRBJ2-1; 8 bases fit TRBD2. CDR1 WNHNN and CDR2 SYGVQD come from the germline V gene (reference sequence). This CDR3 has 14 amino acids. Germline trimming cut 3 bases from V and 7 bases from J; bases unmatched to any gene: 5. In DNA, the CDR3 is TGCGCCAGCAGTGATAGCGGGGTGGATAATGAGCAGTTCTTC. As protein: CASSDSGVDNEQFF.

This clonotype was observed a few times. The chain has TRBV20-1 and TRBJ1-2, with unresolved D. This CDR3 is 14 amino acids long. Germline values: CDR1 DFQATT, CDR2 SNEGSKA (reference sequence). The DNA for the CDR3 is TGCAGCACGCCGAACCCGGCTAACCCTAGGGGCTACACCTTC. It translates to CSTPNPANPRGYTF.

This clonotype was counted only a few times. This chain connects TRBV7-9 to TRBJ1-1; D might be TRBD1 (6 bases). Germline lookup yields CDR1 SEHNR and CDR2 FQNEAQ (reference sequence). Trimming shortened V by 1 base and J by 1 base, and 13 bases separated the two germline ends. CDR3 size: 16 residues. The DNA of the CDR3 is TGTGCCAGCAGCTTAGAGGTTGGGGGCAGGAACACTGAAGCTTTCTTT. Protein sequence: CASSLEVGGRNTEAFF.

The V gene is TRBV27, the J gene TRBJ1-4, with 8 bases aligning to TRBD1. The CDR3 sequence is 16 residues long. Germline V gene data show CDR1 as MNHEY and CDR2 as SMNVEV (reference sequence). J was trimmed by 8 bases and V by 0 bases; bases with no gene match: 8. DNA for the CDR3: TGTGCCAGCAGTTTATCGGGGCAGGGGGCGTTCGAAAAACTGTTTTTT. It is translated as CASSLSGQGAFEKLFF.

This chain uses TRBV15 with TRBJ1-5; D call uncertain. The V gene lost 5 bases and the J gene lost 5 bases, with 16 bases spanning the gap. From germline, CDR1 is LNHNV and CDR2 YYDKDF (reference sequence). This CDR3 comprises 15 residues. This CDR3 reads CATSEPQARHQPQHF. DNA for the CDR3: TGTGCCACCAGCGAGCCCCAGGCAAGGCATCAGCCCCAGCATTTT.